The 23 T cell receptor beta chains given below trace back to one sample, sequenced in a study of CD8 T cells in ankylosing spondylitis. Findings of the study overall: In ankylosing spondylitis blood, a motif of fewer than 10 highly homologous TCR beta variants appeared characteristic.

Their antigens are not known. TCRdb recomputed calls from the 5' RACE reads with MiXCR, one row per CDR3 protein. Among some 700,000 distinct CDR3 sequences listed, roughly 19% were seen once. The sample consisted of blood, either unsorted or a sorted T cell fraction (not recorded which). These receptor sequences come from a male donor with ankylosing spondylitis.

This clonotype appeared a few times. DNA of the CDR3: TGTGCCAGCAGTCGCCGGGACTGGAGAGGTAATGAGCAGTTCTTC. Translation: CASSRRDWRGNEQFF. This rearrangement joins TRBV12-3 or TRBV12-4 to TRBJ2-1; tentatively, D is TRBD2 (6 bases). The length of the CDR3 is 15 residues. Trimming took off 5 bases at V and 7 bases at J, with 18 bases between the two ends.

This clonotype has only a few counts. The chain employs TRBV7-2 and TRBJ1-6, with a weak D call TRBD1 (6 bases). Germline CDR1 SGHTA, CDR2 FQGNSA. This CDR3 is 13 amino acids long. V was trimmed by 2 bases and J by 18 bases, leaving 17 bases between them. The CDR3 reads CASSLTQVGGTHF. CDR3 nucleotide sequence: TGTGCCAGCAGCTTAACACAAGTGGGGGGCACCCACTTT.

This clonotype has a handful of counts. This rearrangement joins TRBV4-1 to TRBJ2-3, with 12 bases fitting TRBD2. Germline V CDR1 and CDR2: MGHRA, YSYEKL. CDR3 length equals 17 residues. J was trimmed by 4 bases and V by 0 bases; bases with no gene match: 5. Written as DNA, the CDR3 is TGCGCCAGCAGCCAAGATCGACTAGCGGGGGTCTCAGATACGCAGTATTTT. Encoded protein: CASSQDRLAGVSDTQYF.

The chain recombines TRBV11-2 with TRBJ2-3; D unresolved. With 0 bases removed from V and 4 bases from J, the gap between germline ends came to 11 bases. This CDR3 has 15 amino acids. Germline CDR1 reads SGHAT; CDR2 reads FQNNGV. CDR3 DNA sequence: TGTGCCAGCAGCTTAGAATCCTCGGGTGCAGATACGCAGTATTTT. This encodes CASSLESSGADTQYF. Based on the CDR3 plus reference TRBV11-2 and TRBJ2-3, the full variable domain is EAGVAQSPRYKIIEKRQSVAFWCNPISGHATLYWYQQILGQGPKLLIQFQNNGVVDDSQLPKDRFSAERLKGVDSTLKIQPAKLEDSAVYLCASSLESSGADTQYFGPGTRLTVL.

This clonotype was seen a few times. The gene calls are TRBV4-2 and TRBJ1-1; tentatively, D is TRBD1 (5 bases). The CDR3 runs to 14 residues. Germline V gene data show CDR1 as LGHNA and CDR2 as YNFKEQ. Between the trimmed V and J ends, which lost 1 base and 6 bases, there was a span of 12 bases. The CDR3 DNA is TGTGCCAGCAGCCAAGGCGAGGGGTGGGCTGAAGCTTTCTTT. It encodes CASSQGEGWAEAFF.

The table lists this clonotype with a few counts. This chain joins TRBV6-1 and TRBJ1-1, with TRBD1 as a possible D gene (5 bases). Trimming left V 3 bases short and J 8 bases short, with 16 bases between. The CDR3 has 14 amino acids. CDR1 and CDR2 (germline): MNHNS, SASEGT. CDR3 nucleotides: TGTGCCAGCAGTGACCGAGGGGTTGGCATAGAAGCTTTCTTT. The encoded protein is CASSDRGVGIEAFF.

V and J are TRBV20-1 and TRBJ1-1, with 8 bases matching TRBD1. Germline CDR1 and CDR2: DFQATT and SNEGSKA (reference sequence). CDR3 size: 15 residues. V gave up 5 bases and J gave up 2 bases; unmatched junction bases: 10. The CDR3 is CSARDRGYLNTEAFF. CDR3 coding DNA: TGCAGTGCTCGCGACAGGGGCTACTTAAACACTGAAGCTTTCTTT.

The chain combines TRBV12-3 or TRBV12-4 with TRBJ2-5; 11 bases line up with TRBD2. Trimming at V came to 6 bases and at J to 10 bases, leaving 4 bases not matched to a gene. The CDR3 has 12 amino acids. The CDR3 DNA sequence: TGTGCCAGCAGACTTAGCGGGAGGGGCCAGTACTTC. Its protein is CASRLSGRGQYF.

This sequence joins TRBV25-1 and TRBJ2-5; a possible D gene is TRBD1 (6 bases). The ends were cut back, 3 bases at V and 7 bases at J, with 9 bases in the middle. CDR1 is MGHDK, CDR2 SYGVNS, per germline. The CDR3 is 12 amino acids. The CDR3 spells CASSEEGGTQYF. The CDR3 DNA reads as TGTGCCAGCAGTGAGGAAGGGGGGACCCAGTACTTC.

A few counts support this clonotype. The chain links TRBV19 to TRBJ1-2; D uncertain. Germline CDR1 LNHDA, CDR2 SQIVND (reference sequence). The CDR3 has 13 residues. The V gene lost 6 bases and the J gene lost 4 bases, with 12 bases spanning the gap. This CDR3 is CASSPGGFYGYTF. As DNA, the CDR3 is TGTGCCAGTAGCCCGGGAGGGTTCTATGGCTACACCTTC.

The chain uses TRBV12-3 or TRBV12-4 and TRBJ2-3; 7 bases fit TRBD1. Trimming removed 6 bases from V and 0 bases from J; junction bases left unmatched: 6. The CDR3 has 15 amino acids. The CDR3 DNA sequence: TGTGCCAGCAGCCGATCACAGGGGAGCACAGATACGCAGTATTTT. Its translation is CASSRSQGSTDTQYF.

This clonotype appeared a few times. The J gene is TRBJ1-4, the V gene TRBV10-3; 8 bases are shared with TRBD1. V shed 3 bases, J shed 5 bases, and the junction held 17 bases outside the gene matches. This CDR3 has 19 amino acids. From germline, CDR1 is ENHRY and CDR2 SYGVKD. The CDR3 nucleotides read TGTGCCATCAGTGAAGGATCAGGGGGCATAACGAAGAGAAATGAAAAACTGTTTTTT. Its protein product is CAISEGSGGITKRNEKLFF.

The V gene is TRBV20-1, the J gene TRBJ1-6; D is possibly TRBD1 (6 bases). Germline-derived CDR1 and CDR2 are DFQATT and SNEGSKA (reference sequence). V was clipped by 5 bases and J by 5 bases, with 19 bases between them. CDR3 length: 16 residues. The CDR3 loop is CSAVRGARGHNSPLHF. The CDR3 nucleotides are TGCAGTGCTGTACGGGGCGCCAGGGGCCATAATTCACCCCTCCACTTT.

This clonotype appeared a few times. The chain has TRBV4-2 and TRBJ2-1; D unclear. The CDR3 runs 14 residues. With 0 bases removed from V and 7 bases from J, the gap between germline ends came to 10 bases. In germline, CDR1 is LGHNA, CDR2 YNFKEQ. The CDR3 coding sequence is TGTGCCAGCAGCCAAGAGTCGTCCCGAAATGAGCAGTTCTTC. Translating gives CASSQESSRNEQFF.

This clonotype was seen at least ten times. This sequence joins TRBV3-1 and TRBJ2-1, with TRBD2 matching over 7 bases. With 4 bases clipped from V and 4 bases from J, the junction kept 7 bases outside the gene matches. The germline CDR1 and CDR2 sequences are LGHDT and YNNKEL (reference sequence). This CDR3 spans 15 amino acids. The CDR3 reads CASSPLARLYNEQFF. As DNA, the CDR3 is TGTGCCAGCAGCCCACTAGCGCGTCTATACAATGAGCAGTTCTTC.

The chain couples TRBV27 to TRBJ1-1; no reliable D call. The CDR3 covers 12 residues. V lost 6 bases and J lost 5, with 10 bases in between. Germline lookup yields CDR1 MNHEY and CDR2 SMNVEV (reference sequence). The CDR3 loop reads CASRLGVTEAFF. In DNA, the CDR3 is TGTGCCAGCAGACTAGGAGTAACTGAAGCTTTCTTT.

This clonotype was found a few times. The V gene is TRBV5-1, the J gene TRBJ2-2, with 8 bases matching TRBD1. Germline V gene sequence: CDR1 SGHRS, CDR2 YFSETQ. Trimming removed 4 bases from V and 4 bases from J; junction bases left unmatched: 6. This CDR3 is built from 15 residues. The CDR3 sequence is CASSTGQGSTGELFF. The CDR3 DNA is TGCGCCAGCAGCACAGGACAGGGAAGCACCGGGGAGCTGTTTTTT.

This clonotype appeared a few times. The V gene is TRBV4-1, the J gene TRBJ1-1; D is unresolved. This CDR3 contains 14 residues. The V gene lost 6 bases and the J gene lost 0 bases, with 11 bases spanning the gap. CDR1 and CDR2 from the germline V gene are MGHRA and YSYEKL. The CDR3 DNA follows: TGCGCCAGCAGACCACCTACCGTGAACACTGAAGCTTTCTTT. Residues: CASRPPTVNTEAFF.

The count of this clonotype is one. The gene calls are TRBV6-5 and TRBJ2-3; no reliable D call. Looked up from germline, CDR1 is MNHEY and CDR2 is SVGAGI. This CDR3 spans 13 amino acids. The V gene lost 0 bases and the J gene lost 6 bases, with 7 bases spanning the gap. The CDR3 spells CASSYSEQDTQYF. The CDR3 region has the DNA TGTGCCAGCAGTTACTCGGAGCAGGATACGCAGTATTTT.

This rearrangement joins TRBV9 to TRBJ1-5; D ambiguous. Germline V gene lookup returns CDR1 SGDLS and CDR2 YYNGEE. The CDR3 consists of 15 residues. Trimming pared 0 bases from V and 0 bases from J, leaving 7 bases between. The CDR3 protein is CASSVAGSSNQPQHF. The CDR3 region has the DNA TGTGCCAGCAGCGTAGCGGGGAGTAGCAATCAGCCCCAGCATTTT.

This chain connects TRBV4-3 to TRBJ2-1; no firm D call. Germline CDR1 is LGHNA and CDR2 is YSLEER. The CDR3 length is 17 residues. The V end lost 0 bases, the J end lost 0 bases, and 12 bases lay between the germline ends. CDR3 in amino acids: CASSQELGPASYNEQFF. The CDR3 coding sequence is TGCGCCAGCAGCCAAGAATTAGGCCCGGCCTCCTACAATGAGCAGTTCTTC.

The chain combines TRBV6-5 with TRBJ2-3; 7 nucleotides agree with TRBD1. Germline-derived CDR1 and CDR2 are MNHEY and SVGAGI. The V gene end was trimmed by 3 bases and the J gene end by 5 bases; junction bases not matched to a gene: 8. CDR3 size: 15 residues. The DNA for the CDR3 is TGTGCCAGCAGTTATGGACAGGTTGAGATAGATACGCAGTATTTT. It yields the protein CASSYGQVEIDTQYF.

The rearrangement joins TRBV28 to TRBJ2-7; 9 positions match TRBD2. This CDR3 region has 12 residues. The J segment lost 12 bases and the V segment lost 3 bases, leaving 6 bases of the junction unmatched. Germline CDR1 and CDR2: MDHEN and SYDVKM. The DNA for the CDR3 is TGTGCCAGCAGTTTGCGCGGGCGGGAGGGGTACTTC. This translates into CASSLRGREGYF.